A single sample is the source of the 14 T cell receptor beta chains below, sequenced in a study of T cell responses to AZD1222 COVID-19 vaccine. Profiling relied on immunoSEQ multiplex PCR, and the TCRdb table lists in-frame clones only, not all of them. Among some 140,000 clones listed, 88% were seen once. The material sequenced was peripheral blood, taken on day 0 of AZD1222 vaccination. These receptors were taken from an adult in good health.

The chain has TRBV10-3 and TRBJ2-5, with D tentatively TRBD1 or TRBD2 (5 bases each). Germline loops: CDR1 ENHRY, CDR2 SYGVKD. The CDR3 has 13 amino acids. V dropped 2 bases and J dropped 6 bases, with 10 bases sitting between them. The CDR3 bases are TGTGCCATCAGTGAGGGGGGAGAAAAGACCCAGTACTTC. It yields the protein CAISEGGEKTQYF.

CDR3 nucleotides: TGTGCCAGCAGCCTCTACAGGGGGCTTGAAATTCAGCCCCAGCATTTT. Protein: CASSLYRGLEIQPQHF. The V gene is TRBV9, the J gene TRBJ1-5; 9 bases map to TRBD1. This CDR3 spans 16 amino acids. V was pared by 4 bases and J by 6 bases, with 11 bases of the junction left unmatched. CDR1 is SGDLS, CDR2 YYNGEE, per germline.

The genes are TRBV7-2 and TRBJ1-2, with 10 nucleotides matching TRBD1. Germline V CDR1 and CDR2: SGHTA, FQGNSA. The CDR3 runs 15 residues. J was trimmed by 0 bases and V by 5 bases; bases with no gene match: 3. The CDR3 DNA is TGTGCCAGCAGCCCCGGACAGGGGGCTAACTATGGCTACACCTTC. Translated, it gives CASSPGQGANYGYTF.

The J gene is TRBJ1-1, the V gene TRBV5-1; D gene unclear. There are 17 residues in the CDR3. V gave up 0 bases and J gave up 0 bases, with 15 bases separating them. Per germline, CDR1 SGHRS and CDR2 YFSETQ. The CDR3 region has the DNA TGCGCCAGCAGCTTGGGGGATACAGTATTGATGAACACTGAAGCTTTCTTT. Protein: CASSLGDTVLMNTEAFF.

The rearrangement links TRBV11-3 to TRBJ2-1; the D gene is possibly TRBD2 (7 bases). Trimming took off 2 bases at V and 4 bases at J, with 12 bases between the two ends. This CDR3 spans 15 amino acids. The germline V gene encodes CDR1 SGHNT and CDR2 YENEEA. The CDR3 loop reads CASSLSGGGYNEQFF. CDR3 in DNA: TGTGCCAGCAGCTTATCGGGGGGCGGGTACAATGAGCAGTTCTTC.

The CDR3 bases are TGTGCCAGCAGCCCCCCGGGGGCGCATAACACCGGGGAGCTGTTTTTT. Protein sequence: CASSPPGAHNTGELFF. The V and J genes are TRBV5-4 and TRBJ2-2; either TRBD1 or TRBD2 may fit D (6 bases each). This CDR3 contains 16 residues. Germline CDR1 and CDR2: SGHNT and YYREEE (reference sequence). Trimming took off 4 bases at V and 2 bases at J, with 15 bases between the two ends.

This chain links TRBV3-1 (or the pseudogene TRBV3-2) with TRBJ2-5; 11 bases line up with TRBD2. Germline lookup yields CDR1 LGHDT and CDR2 YNNKEL (reference sequence). The CDR3 length is 14 residues. The junction had 3 bases not matched to a gene; V was cut back by 4 bases and J by 5 bases. The CDR3 region has the DNA TGTGCCAGCAGCCCTCCTAGCGGGGGGGAGACCCAGTACTTC. Protein sequence: CASSPPSGGETQYF.

The gene calls are TRBV3-1 (or the pseudogene TRBV3-2) and TRBJ1-2, with TRBD1 matching over 9 bases. With 1 base clipped from V and 7 bases from J, the junction kept 7 bases outside the gene matches. Germline CDR1 is LGHDT and CDR2 is YNNKEL (reference sequence). There are 15 residues in the CDR3. The CDR3 sequence is CASSQAGQGISGYTF. The CDR3 region has the DNA TGTGCCAGCAGCCAAGCCGGACAGGGGATAAGTGGCTACACCTTC.

The J gene is TRBJ1-1, the V gene TRBV10-3, with D unclear. Trimming shortened V by 2 bases and J by 3 bases, and 7 bases separated the two germline ends. The germline V gene encodes CDR1 ENHRY and CDR2 SYGVKD. This CDR3 comprises 13 residues. CDR3 DNA: TGTGCCATCAGTGAGCGGACGGACACTGAAGCTTTCTTT. Residues: CAISERTDTEAFF.

This chain uses TRBV3-1 (or the pseudogene TRBV3-2) with TRBJ1-2, with 7 bases fitting TRBD1. Per germline, CDR1 LGHDT and CDR2 YNNKEL (reference sequence). V shed 4 bases, J shed 8 bases, and the junction held 10 bases outside the gene matches. CDR3 length: 14 residues. The CDR3 spells CASSPLAGGKGYTF. DNA for the CDR3: TGTGCCAGCAGCCCTCTAGCAGGGGGAAAAGGCTACACCTTC.

The chain employs TRBV10-3 and TRBJ1-1; perhaps TRBD1 as D (6 bases). CDR1 is ENHRY, CDR2 SYGVKD, per germline. Trimming pared 4 bases from V and 4 bases from J, leaving 10 bases between. The CDR3 spans 13 residues. CDR3 in amino acids: CAISGTAGTEAFF. The CDR3 nucleotides are TGTGCCATCAGTGGGACAGCGGGCACTGAAGCTTTCTTT.

This chain uses TRBV5-1 with TRBJ2-1, with D perhaps assigned TRBD1 or TRBD2 (5 bases each). The V gene's germline CDR1 is SGHRS and CDR2 YFSETQ. The V end was cut by 3 bases, the J end by 2 bases, with 6 bases between. CDR3 length: 13 amino acids. In DNA, the CDR3 is TGCGCCAGCAGCTGGGACGCCTACAATGAGCAGTTCTTC. Its translation is CASSWDAYNEQFF.

This chain uses TRBV7-8 with TRBJ2-7, with D hard to call. This CDR3 region has 14 residues. V shed 5 bases and J shed 1 base, with 12 bases lying between them. CDR1 is SGHVS, CDR2 FQNEAQ, per germline. DNA for the CDR3: TGTGCCAGCAGCCCCCCGGGCCGTTCCTACGAGCAGTACTTC. Protein product: CASSPPGRSYEQYF.

In the case of this clone: Different DNA sequences within this sample yield the same CDR3. The V gene is TRBV18, the J gene TRBJ1-5; D is unclear. The CDR3 is made up of 12 amino acids. CDR1 is KGHSH, CDR2 LQKENI, per germline. Trimming took 6 bases from V and 1 from J, leaving 4 bases between them. The DNA for the CDR3 is TGTGCCAGCTCTCCCAGCAATCAGCCCCAGCATTTT. Translating gives CASSPSNQPQHF.